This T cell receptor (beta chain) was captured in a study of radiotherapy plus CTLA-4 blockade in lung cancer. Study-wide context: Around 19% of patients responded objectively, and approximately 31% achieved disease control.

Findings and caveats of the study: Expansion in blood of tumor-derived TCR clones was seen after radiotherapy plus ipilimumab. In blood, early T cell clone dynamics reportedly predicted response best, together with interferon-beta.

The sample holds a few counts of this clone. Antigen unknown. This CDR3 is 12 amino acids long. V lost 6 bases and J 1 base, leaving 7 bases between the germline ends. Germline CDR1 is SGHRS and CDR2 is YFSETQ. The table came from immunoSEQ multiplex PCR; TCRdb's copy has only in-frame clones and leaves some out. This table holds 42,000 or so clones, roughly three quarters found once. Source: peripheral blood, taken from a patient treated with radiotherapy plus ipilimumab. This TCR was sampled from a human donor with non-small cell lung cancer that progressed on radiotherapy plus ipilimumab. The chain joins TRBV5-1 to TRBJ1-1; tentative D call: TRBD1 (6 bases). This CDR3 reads CASMGQNTEAFF. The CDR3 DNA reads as TGCGCCAGCATGGGACAGAACACTGAAGCTTTCTTT.